Reported below is one T cell receptor beta chain. Its target is unknown. The data were produced by immunoSEQ multiplex PCR, yet TCRdb's version contains in-frame clones alone and is incomplete. The sample yields about 1.1 million clones, about 80% seen once. This entry comes from a study of shared clonotypes between healthy human individuals. Study conclusions and caveats: Non-shared clonotypes had lower generation probabilities than clonotypes shared by all four sorted-subset donors. Larger richness was generally estimated for naive than memory subsets.

CD45RA+ naive and CD45RA-negative memory subsets were separated from CD4+ cells. Sequences were obtained from memory CD4+ T cells from PBMCs. The subset is: CD45RA-negative fraction. The TCR was taken from a man aged 18-30 years in good health. Some clones in this sample may be carry-over from other donors' samples.

This chain's CDR3 is CASSPPRGGYGYTF. The CDR3 region has the DNA TGTGCCAGCAGTCCCCCCAGGGGAGGCTATGGCTACACCTTC. This chain uses TRBV28 with TRBJ1-2; D is perhaps TRBD1 (6 bases). Trimming left V 5 bases short and J 4 bases short, with 14 bases between. The CDR3 is made up of 14 amino acids. In germline, CDR1 is MDHEN, CDR2 SYDVKM.